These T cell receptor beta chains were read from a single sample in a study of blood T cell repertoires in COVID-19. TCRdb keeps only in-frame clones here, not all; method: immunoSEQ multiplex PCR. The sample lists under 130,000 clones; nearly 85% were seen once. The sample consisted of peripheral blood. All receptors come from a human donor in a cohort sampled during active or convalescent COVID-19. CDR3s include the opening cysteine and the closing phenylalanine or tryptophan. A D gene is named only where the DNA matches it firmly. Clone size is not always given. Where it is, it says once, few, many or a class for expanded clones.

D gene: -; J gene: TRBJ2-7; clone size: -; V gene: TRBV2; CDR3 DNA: TGTGCCAGCAGTGGCCGGGAGTACGAGCAGTACTTC; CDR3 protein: CASSGREYEQYF
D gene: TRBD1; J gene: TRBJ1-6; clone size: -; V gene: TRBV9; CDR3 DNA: TGTGCCAGCAGCTCCCTGACAGGGGATTCACCCCTCCACTTT; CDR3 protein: CASSSLTGDSPLHF
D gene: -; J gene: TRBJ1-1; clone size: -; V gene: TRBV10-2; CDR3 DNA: TGCGCCAGCAGTGGTGCGCGTAGCACTGAAGCTTTCTTT; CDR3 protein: CASSGARSTEAFF
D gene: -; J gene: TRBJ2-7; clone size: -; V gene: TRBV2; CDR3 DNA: TGTGCCAGCAGTGAAATTTCGGCAGGGCTTCCCTACGAGCAGTACTTC; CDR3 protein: CASSEISAGLPYEQYF
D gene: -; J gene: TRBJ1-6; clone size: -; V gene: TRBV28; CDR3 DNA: TGTGCCAGCAGGGACAAGAGCTCCTATAATTCACCCCTCCACTTT; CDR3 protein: CASRDKSSYNSPLHF
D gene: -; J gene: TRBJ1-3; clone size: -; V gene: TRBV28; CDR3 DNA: TGTGCCAGCACCAACCCTGGACAGTTAACTGGAAACACCATATATTTT; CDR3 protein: CASTNPGQLTGNTIYF
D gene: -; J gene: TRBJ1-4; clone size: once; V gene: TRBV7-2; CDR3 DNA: TGTGCCAGCAGCTTAATGGGGAGGGGAAGTGAAAAACTGTTTTTT; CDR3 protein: CASSLMGRGSEKLFF
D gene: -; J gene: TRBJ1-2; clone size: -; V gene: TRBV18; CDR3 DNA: TGTGCCAGCTCACCACCTCCGGGGAAGGGAAACTATGGCTACACCTTC; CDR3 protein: CASSPPPGKGNYGYTF
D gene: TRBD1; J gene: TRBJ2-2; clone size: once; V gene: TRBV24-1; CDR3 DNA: TGTGCCACCAGGGCTGGGGACAGGGACACCGGGGAGCTGTTTTTT; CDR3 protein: CATRAGDRDTGELFF
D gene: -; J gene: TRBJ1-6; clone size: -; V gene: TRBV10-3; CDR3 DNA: TGTGCCATCAGCAGACAGGAAAGCTCCTATAATTCACCCCTCCACTTT; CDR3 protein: CAISRQESSYNSPLHF
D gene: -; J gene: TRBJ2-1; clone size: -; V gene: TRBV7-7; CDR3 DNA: TGTGCCAGCAGCTTAGCAGAGTCCGACAATGAGCAGTTCTTC; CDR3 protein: CASSLAESDNEQFF
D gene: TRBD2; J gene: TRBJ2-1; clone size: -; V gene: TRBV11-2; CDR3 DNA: TGTGCCAGCAGCTTCCAGCGGGGTCGGAGAAACAATGAGCAGTTCTTC; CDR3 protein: CASSFQRGRRNNEQFF
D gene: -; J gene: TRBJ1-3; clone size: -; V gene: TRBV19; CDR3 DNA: TGTGCCAGTACCCAAAAGGGGAGGCAGGCGGCTGGAAACACCATATATTTT; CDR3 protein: CASTQKGRQAAGNTIYF
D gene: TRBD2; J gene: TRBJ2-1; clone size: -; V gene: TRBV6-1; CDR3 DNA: TGTGCCAGCAGTGAAGAAGCGGGACGGTACAATGAGCAGTTCTTC; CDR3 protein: CASSEEAGRYNEQFF
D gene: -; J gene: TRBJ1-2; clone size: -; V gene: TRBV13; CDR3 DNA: TGTGCCAGCAGCCACAGGGAGCGGTATGGCTACACCTTC; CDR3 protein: CASSHRERYGYTF
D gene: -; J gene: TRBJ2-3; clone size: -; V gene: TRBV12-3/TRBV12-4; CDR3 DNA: TGTGCCAGCACTACAGGGCCGGGGGATACGCAGTATTTT; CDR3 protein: CASTTGPGDTQYF
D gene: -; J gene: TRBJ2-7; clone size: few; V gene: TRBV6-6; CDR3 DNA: TGTGCCAGCAGTTACTCGCAACAGGCCCTCAAGTACTTC; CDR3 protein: CASSYSQQALKYF
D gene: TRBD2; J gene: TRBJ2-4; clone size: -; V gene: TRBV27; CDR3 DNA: TGTGCCAGCAGCCCACAGGCGGGGGGGCCCTACATTCAGTACTTC; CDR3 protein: CASSPQAGGPYIQYF
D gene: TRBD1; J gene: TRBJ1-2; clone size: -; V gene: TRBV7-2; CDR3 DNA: TGTGCCAGCAGCTTAAGGGGACAGAGCTATGGCTACACCTTC; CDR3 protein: CASSLRGQSYGYTF
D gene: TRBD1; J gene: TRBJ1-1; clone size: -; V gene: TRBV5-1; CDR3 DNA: TGCGCCAGCAGCTCCACAGGGGGCGAGAACACTGAAGCTTTCTTT; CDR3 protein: CASSSTGGENTEAFF
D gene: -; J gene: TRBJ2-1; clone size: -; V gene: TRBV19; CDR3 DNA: TGTGCCAGTAGTATATCGGTGTCAGCGGCACTCTACAATGAGCAGTTCTTC; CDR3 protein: CASSISVSAALYNEQFF
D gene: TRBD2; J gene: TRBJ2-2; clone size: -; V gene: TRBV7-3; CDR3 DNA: TGTGCCAGCAGTCCCCTCACGGGGGGGCTTTACACCGGGGAGCTGTTTTTT; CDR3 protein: CASSPLTGGLYTGELFF
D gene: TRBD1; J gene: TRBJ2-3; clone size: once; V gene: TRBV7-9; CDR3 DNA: TGTGCCAGCAGCCCCGGGGACAGGGGCACAGATACGCAGTATTTT; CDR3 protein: CASSPGDRGTDTQYF
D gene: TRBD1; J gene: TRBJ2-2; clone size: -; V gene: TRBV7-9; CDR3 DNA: TGTGCCAGCAGACGACAGGGGGACACCGGGGAGCTGTTTTTT; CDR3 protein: CASRRQGDTGELFF
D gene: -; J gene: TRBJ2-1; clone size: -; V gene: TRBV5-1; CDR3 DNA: TGCGCCAGCAGCCCAACCACGGGGGGCCCCTACAATGAGCAGTTCTTC; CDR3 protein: CASSPTTGGPYNEQFF
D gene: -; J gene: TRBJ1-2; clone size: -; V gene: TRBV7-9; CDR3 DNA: TGTGCCAGCAGCGCAGGGGATGGCTACACCTTC; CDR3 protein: CASSAGDGYTF
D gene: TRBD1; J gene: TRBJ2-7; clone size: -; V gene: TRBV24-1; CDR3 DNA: TGTGCCACCAGTGACACAGGGGGCTTATCCTACGAGCAGTACTTC; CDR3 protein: CATSDTGGLSYEQYF
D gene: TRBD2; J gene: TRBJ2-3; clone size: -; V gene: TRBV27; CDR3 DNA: TGTGCCAGCTGGGGTGTAATAGCGGGGGGTTCCACAGATACGCAGTATTTT; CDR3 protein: CASWGVIAGGSTDTQYF
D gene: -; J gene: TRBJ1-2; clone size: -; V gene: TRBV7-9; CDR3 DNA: TGTGCCAGCAGCTTAGGCTCCGACAGAGGCTACACCTTC; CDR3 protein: CASSLGSDRGYTF
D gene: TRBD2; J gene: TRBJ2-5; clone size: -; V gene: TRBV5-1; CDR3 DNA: TGCGCCAGCAGCTTTGCGGGGGAAGAGACCCAGTACTTC; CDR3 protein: CASSFAGEETQYF
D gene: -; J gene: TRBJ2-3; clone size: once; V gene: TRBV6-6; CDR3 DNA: TGTGCCAGCAGTTACTCGATCCCGGGTGGAGATACGCAGTATTTT; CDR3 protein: CASSYSIPGGDTQYF
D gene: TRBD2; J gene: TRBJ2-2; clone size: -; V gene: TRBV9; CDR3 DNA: TGTGCCAGCAGCCCTGGGACTATCACCGGGGAGCTGTTTTTT; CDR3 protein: CASSPGTITGELFF
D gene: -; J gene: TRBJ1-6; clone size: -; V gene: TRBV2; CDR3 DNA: TGTGCCAGCAGTGAAAGTGGCGGAGCTTATAATTCACCCCTCCACTTT; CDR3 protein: CASSESGGAYNSPLHF
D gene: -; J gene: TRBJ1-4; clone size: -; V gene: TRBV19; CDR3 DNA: TGTGCCGTAGGAGCGACGGGTTTGGCTAATGAAAAACTGTTTTTT; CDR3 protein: CAVGATGLANEKLFF
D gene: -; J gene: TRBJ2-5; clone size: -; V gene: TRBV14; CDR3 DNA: TGTGCCAGCAGCCGCCAAGGGGGGGCGACCGGGGAGACCCAGTACTTC; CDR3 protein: CASSRQGGATGETQYF
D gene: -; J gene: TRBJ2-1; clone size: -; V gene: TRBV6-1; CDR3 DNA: TGTGCCAGCAGTGACCAGGATTACAATGAGCAGTTCTTC; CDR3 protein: CASSDQDYNEQFF
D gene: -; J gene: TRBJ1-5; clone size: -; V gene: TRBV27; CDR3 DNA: TGTGCCAGCAGTTTAACCAGGGGCAATCAGCCCCAGCATTTT; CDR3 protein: CASSLTRGNQPQHF
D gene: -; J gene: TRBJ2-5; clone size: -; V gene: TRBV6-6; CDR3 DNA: TGTGCCAGCAGTTACGGGCTAGAGGGTAACCAGTACTTC; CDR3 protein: CASSYGLEGNQYF
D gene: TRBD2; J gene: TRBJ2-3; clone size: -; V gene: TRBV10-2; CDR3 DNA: TGCGCCAGCAGTGATTTGCGGGGGATAGATACGCAGTATTTT; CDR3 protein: CASSDLRGIDTQYF
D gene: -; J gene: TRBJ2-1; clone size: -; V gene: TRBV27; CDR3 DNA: TGTGCCAGCCGTGTGGGCCGGGATCGGGAGCAGTTCTTC; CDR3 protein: CASRVGRDREQFF
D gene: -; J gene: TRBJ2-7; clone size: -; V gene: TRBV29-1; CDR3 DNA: TGCAGCGTTGGTACTGGGGGGTACGAGCAGTACTTC; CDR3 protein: CSVGTGGYEQYF
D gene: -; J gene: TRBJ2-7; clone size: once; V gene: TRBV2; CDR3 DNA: TGTGCCAGCAGTGGGGCCCACGAGCAGTACTTC; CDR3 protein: CASSGAHEQYF
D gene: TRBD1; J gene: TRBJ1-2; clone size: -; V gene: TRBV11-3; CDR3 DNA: TGTGCCAGCAGCCGGGACAGCCAATATGGCTACACCTTC; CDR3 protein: CASSRDSQYGYTF
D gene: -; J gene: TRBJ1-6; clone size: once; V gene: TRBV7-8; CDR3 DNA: TGTGCCAGCAGCTTGGGAGGTTATAATTCACCCCTCCACTTT; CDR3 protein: CASSLGGYNSPLHF
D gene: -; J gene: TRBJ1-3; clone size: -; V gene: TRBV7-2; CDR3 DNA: TGTGCCAGCAGCCCAGGGGACATCTCTGGAAACACCATATATTTT; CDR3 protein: CASSPGDISGNTIYF
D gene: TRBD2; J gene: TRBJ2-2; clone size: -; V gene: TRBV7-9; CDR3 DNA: TGTGCCAGCAGCTTTTATAGCGGGGGTCCTGCCACCGGGGAGCTGTTTTTT; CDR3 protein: CASSFYSGGPATGELFF
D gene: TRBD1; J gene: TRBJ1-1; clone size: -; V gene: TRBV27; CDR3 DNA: TGTGCCAGCTCCCCGAACAGGGGGCTGACTGAAGCTTTCTTT; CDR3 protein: CASSPNRGLTEAFF
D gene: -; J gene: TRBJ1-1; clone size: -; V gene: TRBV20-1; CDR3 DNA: TGCAGTGCTAGTATCAGCACTGAAGCTTTCTTT; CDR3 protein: CSASISTEAFF
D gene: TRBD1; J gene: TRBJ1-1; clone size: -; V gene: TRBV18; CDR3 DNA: TGTGCCAGCTCACCAACCTCCGGACAGGTTTCCACTGAAGCTTTCTTT; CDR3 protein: CASSPTSGQVSTEAFF
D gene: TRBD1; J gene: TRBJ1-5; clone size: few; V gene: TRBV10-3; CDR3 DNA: TGTGCCATCAGTGAGGCAAGGGGGCAGGGGCCTCAGCCCCAGCATTTT; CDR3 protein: CAISEARGQGPQPQHF
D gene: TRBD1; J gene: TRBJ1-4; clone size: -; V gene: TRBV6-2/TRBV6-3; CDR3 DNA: TGTGCCAGCAGTCGGCCCGGGACAGGGGTTGCAACTAATGAAAAACTGTTTTTT; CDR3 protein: CASSRPGTGVATNEKLFF
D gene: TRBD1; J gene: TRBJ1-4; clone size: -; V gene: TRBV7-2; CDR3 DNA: TGTGCCAGCAGCTTAGTATCAGGGGGCCCGGGTGGTGAAAAACTGTTTTTT; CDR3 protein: CASSLVSGGPGGEKLFF
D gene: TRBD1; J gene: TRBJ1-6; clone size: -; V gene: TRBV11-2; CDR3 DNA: TGTGCCAGCAGCTGGGACAGGGTAAATTCACCCCTCCACTTT; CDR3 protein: CASSWDRVNSPLHF
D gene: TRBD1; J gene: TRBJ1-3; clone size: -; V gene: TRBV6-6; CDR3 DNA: TGTGCCAGCAGAGGAGGGGGCGCCACCTCTGGAAACACCATATATTTT; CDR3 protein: CASRGGGATSGNTIYF
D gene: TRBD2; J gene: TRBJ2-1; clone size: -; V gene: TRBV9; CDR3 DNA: TGTGCCAGCAGCACAAGCGGGGGATCCTACAATGAGCAGTTCTTC; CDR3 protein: CASSTSGGSYNEQFF
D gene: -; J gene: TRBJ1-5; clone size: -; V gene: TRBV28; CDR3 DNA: TGTGCCAGCAGTTTATTGGGACTCTATAGCAATCAGCCCCAGCATTTT; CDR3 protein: CASSLLGLYSNQPQHF
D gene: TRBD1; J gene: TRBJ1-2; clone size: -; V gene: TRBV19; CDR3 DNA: TGTGCCAGTAGTAGGGACAGGGGGTGGGGCTACACCTTC; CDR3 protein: CASSRDRGWGYTF
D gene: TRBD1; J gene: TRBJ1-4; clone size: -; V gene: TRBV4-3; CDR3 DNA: TGCGCCAGCAGCCACGACCCCGGGACAGGGAGGGAAAAACTGTTTTTT; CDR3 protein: CASSHDPGTGREKLFF
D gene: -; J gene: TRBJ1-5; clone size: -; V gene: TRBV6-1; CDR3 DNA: TGTGCCAGCAGTGAAGGGGCCTTTAGCAATCAGCCCCAGCATTTT; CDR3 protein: CASSEGAFSNQPQHF